The 23 T cell receptor beta chains reported below all come from one sample, sequenced in a study of a mutant IDH1 vaccine in newly diagnosed glioma. TCRdb keeps only in-frame clones here, not all; method: immunoSEQ multiplex PCR. The sample shows about 70,000 clones, around 80% of them seen only once. Documented time point: baseline, week 1 (first vaccination visit). Treatment specified: pre-vaccination baseline after standard-of-care therapy. The input for sequencing was peripheral blood mononuclear cells (PBMCs), taken from a glioma patient treated with radiotherapy, temozolomide or both. Receptor source: a woman aged 18-29 years with glioma. Some clones in this sample may be carry-over from other donors' samples.

V is TRBV5-6 and J is TRBJ2-5; D is undetermined. V shed 6 bases and J shed 1 base, with 19 bases lying between them. The CDR3 totals 16 residues. Germline CDR1 SGHDT, CDR2 YYEEEE. CDR3 region: CASTQLITEPQETQYF. The DNA of the CDR3 is TGTGCCAGCACCCAGCTTATAACAGAGCCCCAAGAGACCCAGTACTTC.

The V and J genes are TRBV4-1 and TRBJ2-1, with 10 bases matching TRBD2. The germline V gene encodes CDR1 MGHRA and CDR2 YSYEKL. The CDR3 has 19 residues. V lost 2 bases, J lost 5 bases, and 15 bases stayed unmatched. The CDR3: CASSQRGWLAGVEDNEQFF. In nucleotides, the CDR3 is TGCGCCAGCAGCCAAAGAGGATGGCTAGCGGGAGTGGAGGACAATGAGCAGTTCTTC.

The rearrangement joins TRBV27 to TRBJ1-2, with D possibly TRBD1 on 6 matching bases. CDR1 MNHEY and CDR2 SMNVEV come from the germline V gene (reference sequence). There are 18 residues in the CDR3. The V end lost 3 bases, the J end lost 8 bases, and 28 bases lay between the germline ends. This CDR3 is CASSFRRGTVGKSIGYTF. For the CDR3, the DNA is TGTGCCAGCAGTTTTAGGAGGGGGACGGTGGGGAAGAGCATAGGCTACACCTTC.

The rearrangement uses TRBV7-2 and TRBJ1-6; the D gene is possibly TRBD1 (5 bases). Germline values: CDR1 SGHTA, CDR2 FQGNSA. V was pared by 5 bases and J by 7 bases, with 15 bases between. The CDR3 is made up of 15 amino acids. This chain's CDR3 is CASSPRQSQNSPLHF. CDR3 bases: TGTGCCAGCAGCCCTCGACAGTCCCAGAATTCACCCCTCCACTTT.

The chain combines TRBV6-6 with TRBJ2-1; 7 nucleotides agree with TRBD1. V dropped 0 bases and J dropped 9; count of bases not matched to a gene: 8. This CDR3 spans 15 amino acids. Germline V CDR1 and CDR2: MNHNY, SVGAGI (reference sequence). CDR3 nucleotide sequence: TGTGCCAGCAGTTACTCGTCAGGGGGTAAACGTGAGCAGTTCTTC. It is translated as CASSYSSGGKREQFF.

The rearrangement uses TRBV2 and TRBJ1-5; D remains ambiguous. V was trimmed by 7 bases and J by 2 bases, leaving 6 bases between them. Germline V gene data show CDR1 as SNHLY and CDR2 as FYNNEI. The CDR3 spans 12 residues. The CDR3 loop is CASTVGNQPQHF. The CDR3 DNA sequence: TGTGCCAGCACGGTGGGCAATCAGCCCCAGCATTTT.

The V gene is TRBV29-1, the J gene TRBJ2-3, with 11 bases that match TRBD2. The CDR3 sequence is 13 residues long. Losses at the gene ends were 7 bases for V and 9 bases for J; bases not matched to a gene: 9. The germline V gene has CDR1 SQVTM and CDR2 ANQGSEA. The CDR3 loop is CSGSSGRAGTQYF. For the CDR3, the DNA is TGCAGCGGAAGTAGCGGGAGGGCGGGGACGCAGTATTTT.

The chain is built from TRBV6-5 and TRBJ2-3; the D gene is possibly TRBD2 (6 bases). The germline V gene has CDR1 MNHEY and CDR2 SVGAGI. The CDR3 extends over 15 amino acids. The germline V and J ends were trimmed by 0 bases and 4 bases, with 11 bases remaining between them. This CDR3 is CASSYSPGGPDTQYF. The CDR3 DNA reads as TGTGCCAGCAGTTACTCTCCTGGAGGGCCAGATACGCAGTATTTT.

The chain carries TRBV12-5 and TRBJ1-5; no clear D. Per the germline V gene, CDR1 is LGHNT and CDR2 is FRNRAP. Trimming took 1 base from V and 9 from J, leaving 10 bases between them. There are 13 residues in the CDR3. The DNA for the CDR3 is TGTGCTAGTGGTTTGGCGGGCTCTGGGCCCCAGCATTTT. Its translation: CASGLAGSGPQHF.

The rearrangement links TRBV6-5 to TRBJ2-5; D is ambiguous. The CDR3 sequence is 14 residues long. The germline V gene has CDR1 MNHEY and CDR2 SVGAGI. Trimming took off 4 bases at V and 2 bases at J, with 11 bases between the two ends. CDR3 in DNA: TGTGCCAGCAGTTCCTTAATATTGCAAGAGACCCAGTACTTC. Translation gives CASSSLILQETQYF.

J is TRBJ2-4 and V is TRBV29-1; D is possibly TRBD1 (6 bases). V lost 4 bases to trimming and J lost 5 bases, with 12 bases between them. Germline V gene sequence: CDR1 SQVTM, CDR2 ANQGSEA. This CDR3 comprises 13 residues. CDR3 region: CSVGQPGENIQYF. CDR3 DNA sequence: TGCAGCGTTGGACAGCCAGGGGAAAACATTCAGTACTTC.

This chain joins TRBV7-2 and TRBJ2-7; no reliable D call. The germline V and J ends were trimmed by 5 bases and 3 bases, with 11 bases remaining between them. The V gene's germline CDR1 is SGHTA and CDR2 FQGNSA. This CDR3 is 13 amino acids long. DNA of the CDR3: TGTGCCAGCAGCCCGGGTACTTACTACGAGCAGTACTTC. It yields the protein CASSPGTYYEQYF.

This chain uses TRBV9 with TRBJ2-1; maybe TRBD1 (6 bases). Germline V gene data show CDR1 as SGDLS and CDR2 as YYNGEE. The ends were cut back, 5 bases at V and 11 bases at J, with 11 bases in the middle. The length of the CDR3 is 11 residues. CDR3 sequence: CASRSQGQQFF. The CDR3 nucleotides read TGTGCCAGCAGGTCACAGGGACAGCAGTTCTTC.

J is TRBJ2-7 and V is TRBV6-1, with D unclear. Germline V gene sequence: CDR1 MNHNS, CDR2 SASEGT. The CDR3 contains 10 residues. Trimming cost V 6 bases and J 4 bases, with 4 bases left between them. The CDR3 DNA reads as TGTGCCAGCAGCCAATACGAGCAGTACTTC. Its protein product is CASSQYEQYF.

The chain combines TRBV6-5 with TRBJ1-2; D is undetermined. The germline V gene encodes CDR1 MNHEY and CDR2 SVGAGI. Trimming pared 5 bases from V and 7 bases from J, leaving 14 bases between. The CDR3 length is 13 residues. The CDR3, as DNA: TGTGCCAGCAGTGAACGACCGGGCCGTGGCTACACCTTC. Translation gives CASSERPGRGYTF.

The chain uses TRBV19 and TRBJ2-7; 9 nucleotides agree with TRBD2. Trimming cost V 1 base and J 2 bases; bases outside gene matches: 3. CDR1 and CDR2 (germline): LNHDA, SQIVND (reference sequence). The CDR3 is made up of 15 amino acids. CDR3 amino acids: CASSIGGLATYEQYF. The CDR3 nucleotides are TGTGCCAGTAGTATAGGGGGACTAGCCACCTACGAGCAGTACTTC.

The count of this clone is one. V and J are TRBV5-1 and TRBJ1-2, with a possible D match to TRBD1 (6 bases). CDR1 SGHRS and CDR2 YFSETQ come from the germline V gene. CDR3 length: 13 residues. V lost 4 bases, J lost 1 base, and 8 bases lay in between. Here the CDR3 reads CASSGTINYGYTF. The CDR3 bases are TGCGCCAGCAGCGGGACAATTAACTATGGCTACACCTTC. The full variable domain, with the rest looked up from reference TRBV5-1 and TRBJ1-2, is KAGVTQTPRYLIKTRGQQVTLSCSPISGHRSVSWYQQTPGQGLQFLFEYFSETQRNKGNFPGRFSGRQFSNSRSEMNVSTLELGDSALYLCASSGTINYGYTFGSGTRLTVV.

J is TRBJ2-7 and V is TRBV5-1; TRBD1 matches at 9 bases. Trimming at V came to 6 bases and at J to 3 bases, leaving 7 bases not matched to a gene. The CDR3 extends over 14 amino acids. Looked up from germline, CDR1 is SGHRS and CDR2 is YFSETQ. CDR3 DNA sequence: TGCGCCAGCACCCTGACGACAGGGGGCTACGAGCAGTACTTC. Protein sequence: CASTLTTGGYEQYF.

This clone has more than one count but fewer than ten. The J gene is TRBJ1-1, the V gene TRBV13, with TRBD1 identical over 7 bases. V lost 1 base and J lost 4; bases outside the gene matches: 6. Germline V gives CDR1 PRHDT, CDR2 FYEKMQ (reference sequence). This CDR3 spans 15 amino acids. In nucleotides, the CDR3 is TGTGCCAGCAGCTTAGAGGAGGGGGCGGGCACTGAAGCTTTCTTT. Its protein product is CASSLEEGAGTEAFF.

The V and J genes are TRBV5-3 and TRBJ1-6; unclear D gene. TRBV5-3 is identified as an open reading frame with a role that is uncertain. V lost 4 bases, J lost 10 bases, and 18 bases lay in between. This CDR3 has 15 amino acids. The CDR3 DNA is TGTGCCAGAAGCCCTAGATCCACAGCCAGGTCACCCCTCCACTTT. Its protein is CARSPRSTARSPLHF.

V and J are TRBV6-5 and TRBJ1-2; a possible D gene is TRBD1 (6 bases). Germline CDR1 reads MNHEY; CDR2 reads SVGAGI. The CDR3 length is 15 residues. V lost 0 bases and J 6 bases, leaving 14 bases between the germline ends. The DNA for the CDR3 is TGTGCCAGCAGTTACTCTCCCCGAGGGGGAAATGGCTACACCTTC. Protein sequence: CASSYSPRGGNGYTF.

The rearrangement links TRBV7-9 to TRBJ2-7; D might be TRBD2 (5 bases). The CDR3 is 12 amino acids. V was shortened by 1 base and J by 6 bases, with 7 bases between the two germline ends. CDR1 is SEHNR, CDR2 FQNEAQ, per germline (reference sequence). The CDR3 loop is CASSLGGSEQYF. In DNA form, the CDR3 reads TGTGCCAGCAGCTTAGGCGGGTCCGAGCAGTACTTC.

V usage is TRBV7-2 and J usage is TRBJ1-1, with D unresolved. V was clipped by 1 base and J by 0 bases, with 6 bases between them. Germline V lookup: CDR1 SGHTA, CDR2 FQGNSA. This CDR3 spans 14 amino acids. The CDR3 region has the DNA TGTGCCAGCAGCTTAGGCGGCATGAACACTGAAGCTTTCTTT. This translates into CASSLGGMNTEAFF.